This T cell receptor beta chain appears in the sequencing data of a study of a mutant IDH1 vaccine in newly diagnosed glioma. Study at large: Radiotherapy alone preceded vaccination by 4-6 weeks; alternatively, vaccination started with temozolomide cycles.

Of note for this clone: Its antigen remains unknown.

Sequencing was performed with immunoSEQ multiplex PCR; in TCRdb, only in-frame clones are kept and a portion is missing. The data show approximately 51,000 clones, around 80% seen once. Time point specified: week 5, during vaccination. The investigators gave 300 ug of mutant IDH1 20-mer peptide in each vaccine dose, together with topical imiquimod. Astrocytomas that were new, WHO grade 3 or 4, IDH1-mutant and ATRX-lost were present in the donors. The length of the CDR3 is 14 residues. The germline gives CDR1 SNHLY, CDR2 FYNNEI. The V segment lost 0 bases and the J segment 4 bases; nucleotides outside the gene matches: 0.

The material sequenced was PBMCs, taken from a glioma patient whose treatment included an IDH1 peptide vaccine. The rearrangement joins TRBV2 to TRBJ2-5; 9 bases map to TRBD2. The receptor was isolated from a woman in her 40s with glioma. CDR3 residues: CASSEASGRETQYF. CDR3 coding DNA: TGTGCCAGCAGTGAAGCTAGCGGGAGAGAGACCCAGTACTTC.